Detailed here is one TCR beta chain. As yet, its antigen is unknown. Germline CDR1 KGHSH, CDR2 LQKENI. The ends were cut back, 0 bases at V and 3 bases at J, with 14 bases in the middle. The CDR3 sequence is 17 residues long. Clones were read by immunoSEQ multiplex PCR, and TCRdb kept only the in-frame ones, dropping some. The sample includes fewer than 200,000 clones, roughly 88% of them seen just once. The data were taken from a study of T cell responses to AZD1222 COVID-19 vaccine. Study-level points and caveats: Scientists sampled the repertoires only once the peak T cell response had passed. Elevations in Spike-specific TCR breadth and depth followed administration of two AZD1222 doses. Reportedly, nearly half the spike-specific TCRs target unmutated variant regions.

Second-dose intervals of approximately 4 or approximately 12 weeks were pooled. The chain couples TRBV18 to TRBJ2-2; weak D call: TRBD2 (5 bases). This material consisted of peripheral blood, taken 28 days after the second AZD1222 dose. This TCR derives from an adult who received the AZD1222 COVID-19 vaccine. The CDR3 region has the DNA TGTGCCAGCTCACCACCGGGAGCAGGAGCGTACACCGGGGAGCTGTTTTTT. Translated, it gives CASSPPGAGAYTGELFF. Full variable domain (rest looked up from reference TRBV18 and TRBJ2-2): NAGVMQNPRHLVRRRGQEARLRCSPMKGHSHVYWYRQLPEEGLKFMVYLQKENIIDESGMPKERFSAEFPKEGPSILRIQQVVRGDSAAYFCASSPPGAGAYTGELFFGEGSRLTVL.